This TCR beta chain was documented in a study of T-cell reconstitution after alpha-beta-depleted transplantation in children. General observations from the study: Approximately two months post-transplant, alpha-beta T cells reportedly originated from several hundred expanded graft clones. T-cell numbers and diversity, one year after transplant, stemmed largely from T cells that were newly produced. Certain patients had high TCRbeta diversity at day 60, and it came from recipient T cells and thymic progenitors that survived.

The germline gives CDR1 MNHEY, CDR2 SVGAGI. This CDR3 comprises 15 residues. V was pared by 3 bases and J by 6 bases, with 17 bases between. The TCRbeta library incorporated unique molecular identifiers. TCRdb called the PCR reads again in MiXCR, with one record for every CDR3 protein. Among tens of thousands of distinct CDR3 sequences listed, about 16% were seen once. In regard to this clonotype: What it recognizes is unknown.

This sample comprised PBMCs, mostly from graft donor cells, obtained 180 days after TCRalphabeta/CD19-depleted stem cell transplant. This chain links TRBV6-5 with TRBJ1-1; possibly TRBD1 for D (6 bases). The receptor comes from a male patient aged 2 to 9 who had a stem cell transplant for acute lymphoblastic leukemia, so the T cells may come from the graft donor. The CDR3 protein is CASSYSAGEEAEAFF. DNA of the CDR3: TGTGCCAGCAGTTATAGCGCAGGGGAAGAAGCTGAAGCTTTCTTT.